The 9 T cell receptor beta chains reported below all come from one sample, sequenced in a study of T cell repertoires in cytomegalovirus infection. TCRdb reprocessed the reads via MiXCR and lists one record per CDR3 protein. The data hold about 890,000 distinct CDR3 sequences, with about a third observed a single time. No antigen has been assigned to these receptors. The input for sequencing was cultured CD8+ T cells from PBMCs, taken from culture after CMV antigen stimulation. These TCRs come from a human donor in good health (CMV status not recorded). Some clones in this sample may be carry-over from other donors' samples.

The chain uses TRBV5-5 and TRBJ1-5; no definite D call. The germline V gene has CDR1 SGHKS and CDR2 YYEKEE (reference sequence). V shed 4 bases and J shed 1 base, with 9 bases lying between them. This CDR3 comprises 14 residues. The CDR3 is CASSDSLSNQPQHF. The CDR3, as DNA: TGTGCCAGCAGCGACTCATTGAGCAATCAGCCCCAGCATTTT.

The gene calls are TRBV4-1 and TRBJ1-5; D is uncertain. The V end lost 0 bases, the J end lost 5 bases, and 11 bases lay between the germline ends. Germline CDR1 is MGHRA and CDR2 is YSYEKL. The CDR3 is made up of 15 amino acids. Here the CDR3 DNA reads TGCGCCAGCAGCCAAGATTATCAAAGCGATCAGCCCCAGCATTTT. Protein product: CASSQDYQSDQPQHF.

The V call is TRBV7-4, the J call TRBJ1-4; 8 bases match TRBD1. Trimming took 5 bases from V and 8 from J; bases not matched to a gene: 13. The CDR3 is 16 amino acids. From germline, CDR1 is SGHVT and CDR2 SQSDAQ. CDR3 bases: TGTGCCAGCAGCGCCCGGTGGGGACAGGCAGGGGAAAAACTGTTTTTT. Translating gives CASSARWGQAGEKLFF.

The V and J genes are TRBV29-1 and TRBJ2-5, with 8 bases identical to TRBD1. In germline, CDR1 is SQVTM, CDR2 ANQGSEA. The CDR3 has 12 amino acids. V gave up 7 bases and J gave up 7 bases; unmatched junction bases: 8. The CDR3 nucleotides read TGCAGCGCCCTGGGACAGGAAGGGACCCAGTACTTC. Its translation: CSALGQEGTQYF.

The V call is TRBV10-3, the J call TRBJ2-1; D may be TRBD1 or TRBD2 (6 bases each). The CDR3 sequence is 14 residues long. Per germline, CDR1 ENHRY and CDR2 SYGVKD. Trimming stripped 3 bases from V and 5 bases from J, with 11 bases between. CDR3 sequence: CAISEGGKDNEQFF. CDR3 coding DNA: TGTGCCATCAGTGAAGGGGGGAAGGACAATGAGCAGTTCTTC.

Of note for this clonotype: One end of the junction is discordant with germline, which a read error may explain. The chain has TRBV27 and TRBJ1-1; tentative D call: TRBD1 (6 bases). The germline V gene has CDR1 MNHEY and CDR2 SMNVEV (reference sequence). CDR3 length equals 16 residues. The CDR3 DNA sequence: TGTGCCAGCAATTTAACCACCGACAGGAAGAACACTGAAGCTTTCTTT. As protein: CASNLTTDRKNTEAFF.

This clonotype was found many times. The chain joins TRBV7-8 to TRBJ1-5; TRBD1 matches at 7 bases. This CDR3 contains 15 residues. J gave up 6 bases and V 6 bases, and 11 bases lay outside the gene matches. Germline CDR1 and CDR2: SGHVS and FQNEAQ. CDR3 protein: CASSIQGFRGQPQHF. The CDR3, as DNA: TGTGCCAGCAGTATACAGGGGTTTAGGGGTCAGCCCCAGCATTTT. Together with reference TRBV7-8 and TRBJ1-5, the CDR3 gives the full variable domain: GAGVSQSPRYKVAKRGQDVALRCDPISGHVSLFWYQQALGQGPEFLTYFQNEAQLDKSGLPSDRFFAERPEGSVSTLKIQRTQQEDSAVYLCASSIQGFRGQPQHFGDGTRLSIL.

This clonotype was observed a handful of times. The J gene is TRBJ2-1, the V gene TRBV19, with 11 bases matching TRBD2. Unmatched junction bases numbered 13, after V lost 10 bases and J lost 2 bases. CDR3 size: 17 residues. Germline CDR1 reads LNHDA; CDR2 reads SQIVND (reference sequence). CDR3 loop: CAIPWASGGPTYNEQFF. In DNA form, the CDR3 reads TGTGCCATTCCCTGGGCTAGCGGGGGGCCCACCTACAATGAGCAGTTCTTC.

A word on this clonotype: This may come from a read error, since a much larger clone is one base off. The chain recombines TRBV12-3 or TRBV12-4 with TRBJ2-7; 7 bases agree with TRBD1. The CDR3 consists of 15 residues. DNA for the CDR3: TGTACCAGCAGTTTTAGTATCCAGGGGGCCTACGAGCAGTACTTC. As protein: CTSSFSIQGAYEQYF.